Sequencing of this TCR beta chain was carried out in a study of cytomegalovirus exposure and HLA in healthy donors. Study conclusions and caveats: It was reported that the classifier diagnosed cytomegalovirus status with high specificity and sensitivity in both the original and validation cohorts.

As regards this clone: Its antigen is still unknown.

V lost 3 bases and J 0 bases, leaving 8 bases between the germline ends. The germline gives CDR1 SGHDN, CDR2 FVKESK. The CDR3 runs to 14 residues. Primers included in the PCR were 60 Vbeta and 13 Jbeta primers. Libraries were prepared by immunoSEQ multiplex PCR; TCRdb keeps only in-frame clonotypes and omits some of them. The sample comprises 85,000 to 120,000 clones, roughly 70% of which are singletons, and around 2.8% rests with the top ten. The clonotype originates from a male donor in good health and CMV-seropositive. The chain carries TRBV14 and TRBJ1-1; D gene ambiguous. Sequenced input: PBMCs. The CDR3 spells CASSQLTVNTEAFF. The CDR3 DNA reads TGTGCCAGCAGCCAGTTAACAGTGAACACTGAAGCTTTCTTT.